The 16 T cell receptor beta chains reported below all come from one sample, sequenced in a study of blood T cell repertoires in COVID-19. This table comes from immunoSEQ multiplex PCR, and its TCRdb copy is limited to in-frame clones, with some not included. In the table there are about 80,000 clones, roughly four fifths of which are singletons. The sequenced material came from peripheral blood. All receptors come from a man in his 70s with active or convalescent COVID-19.

J is TRBJ1-2 and V is TRBV6-5, with 7 bases matching TRBD1. CDR3 length: 12 residues. V lost 5 bases and J lost 7; bases outside the gene matches: 4. Germline-derived CDR1 and CDR2 are MNHEY and SVGAGI. CDR3: CASSPTGIGYTF. CDR3 sequence (DNA): TGTGCCAGCAGTCCGACAGGGATTGGCTACACCTTC.

The gene calls are TRBV2 and TRBJ2-3; D gene unclear. Trimming took off 9 bases at V and 1 base at J, with 14 bases between the two ends. The length of the CDR3 is 14 residues. CDR1 and CDR2 from the germline V gene are SNHLY and FYNNEI. The CDR3 coding sequence is TGTGCCAGTACGATAACAGACCGCACAGATACGCAGTATTTT. This translates into CASTITDRTDTQYF.

This chain uses TRBV6-5 with TRBJ1-4; D is uncertain. Germline V gives CDR1 MNHEY, CDR2 SVGAGI. The CDR3 consists of 14 residues. V lost 5 bases to trimming and J lost 6 bases, with 13 bases between them. The DNA for the CDR3 is TGTGCCAGCAGTCTTTACCCGAGGGATGAAAAACTGTTTTTT. The encoded protein is CASSLYPRDEKLFF.

This chain links TRBV24-1 with TRBJ1-1; D is undetermined. The V gene lost 2 bases and the J gene lost 4 bases, with 7 bases spanning the gap. Germline CDR1 KGHDR, CDR2 SFDVKD. The CDR3 has 13 amino acids. The CDR3 is CATSDYHFTEAFF. CDR3 nucleotide sequence: TGTGCCACCAGTGATTATCACTTCACTGAAGCTTTCTTT.

The genes are TRBV28 and TRBJ1-1; D uncertain. Germline CDR1 MDHEN, CDR2 SYDVKM. The CDR3 is 16 residues long. V lost 1 base, J lost 0 bases, and 12 bases lay in between. The CDR3, as DNA: TGTGCCAGCAGTTTATCAACAGTTGGAATGAACACTGAAGCTTTCTTT. This codes for CASSLSTVGMNTEAFF.

The rearrangement uses TRBV18 and TRBJ1-3; TRBD1 might be the D (6 bases). The V gene's germline CDR1 is KGHSH and CDR2 LQKENI. V lost 3 bases, J lost 0 bases, and 15 bases lay in between. The CDR3 spans 17 residues. The CDR3, as DNA: TGTGCCAGCTCACCGGGGGCCGGATCCCCCTCTGGAAACACCATATATTTT. Protein: CASSPGAGSPSGNTIYF.

This chain joins TRBV5-5 and TRBJ2-2; tentatively, D is TRBD1 (5 bases). Germline CDR1 and CDR2: SGHKS and YYEKEE (reference sequence). The V and J ends lost 4 bases and 8 bases respectively, with 12 bases between them. CDR3 length: 13 amino acids. The CDR3 spells CASSLWGGGELFF. CDR3 DNA sequence: TGTGCCAGCAGCCTCTGGGGCGGTGGGGAGCTGTTTTTT.

J is TRBJ2-5 and V is TRBV6-5; D not resolved. The CDR3 contains 11 residues. The V end was cut by 8 bases, the J end by 9 bases, with 13 bases between. CDR1 and CDR2 (germline): MNHEY, SVGAGI. CDR3 in DNA: TGTGCCAGCGTTGAAAGAGGCGCCCAGTACTTC. Its protein is CASVERGAQYF.

This chain connects TRBV19 to TRBJ2-5; D possibly corresponds to TRBD1 (6 bases). CDR1 is LNHDA, CDR2 SQIVND, per germline (reference sequence). Between the trimmed V and J ends, which lost 5 bases and 4 bases, there was a span of 14 bases. There are 14 residues in the CDR3. The CDR3 loop reads CASSYRVSGETQYF. The DNA of the CDR3 is TGTGCCAGTAGTTACAGGGTTTCGGGAGAGACCCAGTACTTC. Drawing the rest from reference TRBV19 and TRBJ2-5, the complete variable domain is DGGITQSPKYLFRKEGQNVTLSCEQNLNHDAMYWYRQDPGQGLRLIYYSQIVNDFQKGDIAEGYSVSREKKESFPLTVTSAQKNPTAFYLCASSYRVSGETQYFGPGTRLLVL.

In nucleotides, the CDR3 is TGTGCCAGCAGCTTAGGTGGCCCCTATAATTCACCCCTCCACTTT. Translated, it gives CASSLGGPYNSPLHF. The chain links TRBV11-3 to TRBJ1-6; D remains unclear. This CDR3 region has 15 residues. Germline-derived CDR1 and CDR2 are SGHNT and YENEEA. The V and J ends lost 1 base and 2 bases respectively, with 6 bases between them.

This clone appeared a single time. The CDR3 sequence is CASSFSFRDTGELFF. CDR3 coding DNA: TGCGCCAGCAGCTTTTCCTTTCGGGACACCGGGGAGCTGTTTTTT. The genes are TRBV5-1 and TRBJ2-2, with D uncertain. The CDR3 totals 15 residues. Germline V CDR1 and CDR2: SGHRS, YFSETQ. The V and J ends lost 2 bases and 3 bases respectively, with 11 bases between them.

The V call is TRBV10-3, the J call TRBJ2-7; 7 bases are shared with TRBD1. Germline V gene sequence: CDR1 ENHRY, CDR2 SYGVKD. V lost 11 bases, J lost 0 bases, and 7 bases stayed unmatched. The CDR3 runs to 13 residues. For the CDR3, the DNA is TGTGCCGCCGCCGGGACAGCCTCCTACGAGCAGTACTTC. It encodes CAAAGTASYEQYF.

There are a few counts of this clone. V and J are TRBV29-1 and TRBJ1-1, with 7 positions matching TRBD1. Germline V gene data show CDR1 as SQVTM and CDR2 as ANQGSEA. V dropped 3 bases and J dropped 0; count of bases not matched to a gene: 1. The CDR3 is made up of 13 amino acids. CDR3 region: CSVEGQMNTEAFF. DNA for the CDR3: TGCAGCGTTGAGGGACAGATGAACACTGAAGCTTTCTTT.

The gene calls are TRBV15 and TRBJ2-7; 9 bases are shared with TRBD1. This CDR3 region has 13 residues. In germline, CDR1 is LNHNV, CDR2 YYDKDF (reference sequence). The trim removed 3 bases at V and 3 bases at J, leaving 0 bases unmatched. The CDR3 here is CATSRDRGYEQYF. The CDR3 coding sequence is TGTGCCACCAGCAGGGACAGGGGCTACGAGCAGTACTTC.

The CDR3 DNA reads as TGTGCCAGCAGCCGACAGGATTCCCCCTTATACGAGCAGTACTTC. Its protein product is CASSRQDSPLYEQYF. The chain uses TRBV7-8 and TRBJ2-7; perhaps TRBD1 as D (6 bases). Trimming left V 5 bases short and J 4 bases short, with 18 bases between. Germline V gives CDR1 SGHVS, CDR2 FQNEAQ. The CDR3 is 15 amino acids.

The chain joins TRBV11-3 to TRBJ2-3, with 7 bases aligning to TRBD2. The CDR3 is 15 amino acids. Germline assignment: CDR1 SGHNT and CDR2 YENEEA. V dropped 7 bases and J dropped 6; count of bases not matched to a gene: 13. In DNA, the CDR3 is TGTGCCAGCACCCGAGCTAGCGGTCCCGTGGATACGCAGTATTTT. It is translated as CASTRASGPVDTQYF.